The 6 T cell receptor beta chains below were found in one sample sequenced in a study of identical twins. In TCRdb, the 5' RACE reads were re-called with MiXCR into one record per CDR3 protein. The repertoire includes around 250,000 distinct CDR3 sequences, more than 9.5% of them detected once, and about 4% sits in the top ten. These data also formed part of another study, on yellow fever vaccine responses in identical twins.

Sequencing input: memory (CD45RO+) T cells sorted from blood. The receptors come from a woman aged 18-29 years in good health.

In this sample, this clonotype turned up many times. This chain links TRBV7-9 with TRBJ2-2; D ambiguous. From germline, CDR1 is SEHNR and CDR2 FQNEAQ (reference sequence). V dropped 3 bases and J dropped 6 bases, with 11 bases sitting between them. The CDR3 has 14 amino acids. DNA for the CDR3: TGTGCCAGCAGCTTCGGCCGGTACGCCGGGGAGCTGTTTTTT. This codes for CASSFGRYAGELFF.

This clonotype was recorded many times. The chain links TRBV15 to TRBJ1-4, with a weak D call TRBD1 (6 bases). V was trimmed by 5 bases and J by 5 bases, leaving 12 bases between them. Germline CDR1 reads LNHNV; CDR2 reads YYDKDF (reference sequence). The CDR3 is made up of 14 amino acids. The CDR3 loop is CATSPGTQNEKLFF. Here the CDR3 DNA reads TGTGCCACCAGCCCCGGGACACAGAATGAAAAACTGTTTTTT.

V usage is TRBV5-1 and J usage is TRBJ2-1; weak D call: TRBD2 (6 bases). The CDR3 has 16 residues. Trimming cost V 6 bases and J 3 bases, with 19 bases left between them. Germline V gene data show CDR1 as SGHRS and CDR2 as YFSETQ. In DNA form, the CDR3 reads TGCGCCAGCACACTTTATGGGGGAGGCCTCTACAATGAGCAGTTCTTC. Translated, it gives CASTLYGGGLYNEQFF.

This clonotype occurred a few times. The chain recombines TRBV5-1 with TRBJ1-2; D is unclear. Germline CDR1 is SGHRS and CDR2 is YFSETQ. With 1 base removed from V and 3 bases from J, the gap between germline ends came to 7 bases. This CDR3 comprises 13 residues. CDR3 nucleotide sequence: TGCGCCAGCAGCTTGAACCGCGACTATGGCTACACCTTC. Translated: CASSLNRDYGYTF.

A few counts support this clonotype. The genes are TRBV4-2 and TRBJ1-1; D possibly corresponds to TRBD1 (6 bases). The CDR3 consists of 17 residues. The germline V gene has CDR1 LGHNA and CDR2 YNFKEQ. The germline V and J ends were trimmed by 4 bases and 2 bases, with 20 bases remaining between them. The DNA for the CDR3 is TGTGCCAGCAGCCCCCTACTAACAGGGTCCAGAAACACTGAAGCTTTCTTT. As protein: CASSPLLTGSRNTEAFF.

This sequence joins TRBV6-2 or TRBV6-3 and TRBJ2-7; D is unclear. The ends were cut back, 7 bases at V and 5 bases at J, with 21 bases in the middle. In germline, CDR1 is MNHEY, CDR2 SVGEGT. The CDR3 sequence is 15 residues long. The CDR3: CASTPLVSRRDEQYF. CDR3 in DNA: TGTGCCAGCACCCCTCTAGTAAGTCGTCGTGACGAGCAGTACTTC.